The clone carrying this T cell receptor (beta chain) occurred once. Its target is unknown. The data derive from a study of post-analysis software for immune sequencing data. Study-wide context: Several disease courses (relapsing-remitting, secondary progressive and progressive-relapsing) of multiple sclerosis were included.

Study-wide findings and caveats: TRBV5-6, TRBV5-1 and TRBV20-1 belonged to a set of roughly 5 TRBV segments that were more frequent in patients than controls. Controls had significantly higher normalized Chao1 diversity than multiple sclerosis patients.

TCR beta libraries were prepared from cDNA with unique molecular identifiers. A population of roughly 0.85 to 10 million T cells gave rise to about half a million cDNA molecules. Using its own MiXCR run on the PCR reads, TCRdb lists one record per CDR3 protein. The sample gives fewer than 600,000 distinct CDR3 sequences, around 40% of which show up once; 12% is in the top ten. CDR3 size: 14 residues. Germline V CDR1 and CDR2: MDHEN, SYDVKM. Trimming removed 8 bases at V and 2 bases at J, with 16 bases between. This receptor was taken from a girl aged 5-17 years with multiple sclerosis. The sample taken for sequencing was blood. The rearrangement links TRBV28 to TRBJ2-7; possible D gene TRBD2, 6 bases. The CDR3 DNA follows: TGTGCCAGCGGCCCCCGGGGGTTGGCCTACGAGCAGTACTTC. It yields the protein CASGPRGLAYEQYF.